This is a list of T cell receptor beta chains from one sample in a study of T cell responses to AZD1222 COVID-19 vaccine. Assay used: immunoSEQ multiplex PCR; TCRdb lists only in-frame clones, some missing. This table has around 270,000 clones, almost 95% appearing once. The sequencing used peripheral blood, collected 28 days after the second AZD1222 dose. Every receptor here comes from an adult who received the AZD1222 COVID-19 vaccine. CDR3s include the opening cysteine and the closing phenylalanine or tryptophan. D genes are given only for firm matches. A row's size may be missing; if present it is once, few, many or a size class.

TRBJ1-2,13,TRBV6-5,NA,NA,CASSYQDTYGYTF,TGTGCCAGCAGTTACCAGGACACCTATGGCTACACCTTC
TRBJ1-2,14,TRBV2,TRBD1,NA,CASSYPQGAGGYTF,TGTGCCAGCAGTTACCCCCAGGGGGCCGGGGGCTACACCTTC
TRBJ1-2,17,TRBV7-9,NA,NA,CASSLGGPHQYNYGYTF,TGTGCCAGCAGCTTAGGAGGACCCCATCAATATAACTATGGCTACACCTTC
TRBJ1-1,15,TRBV2,NA,NA,CASTWGIRTNTEAFF,TGTGCCAGCACATGGGGGATCCGAACGAACACTGAAGCTTTCTTT
TRBJ2-2,11,TRBV7-3,NA,once,CASLWVGELFF,TGTGCCAGCCTTTGGGTTGGGGAGCTGTTTTTT
TRBJ2-7,12,TRBV6-6,NA,NA,CASNLSGYEQYF,TGTGCCAGCAACTTGAGTGGGTACGAGCAGTACTTC
TRBJ2-3,12,TRBV7-3,TRBD1,NA,CASSPDRDTQYF,TGTGCCAGCAGCCCGGACAGGGATACGCAGTATTTT
TRBJ1-4,19,TRBV27,NA,NA,CASSLHRITPLATNEKLFF,TGTGCCAGCAGTTTACACAGGATCACCCCTCTTGCAACTAATGAAAAACTGTTTTTT
TRBJ2-3,16,TRBV5-4,TRBD2,once,CASSLRASGGSDTQYF,TGTGCCAGCAGCTTGAGGGCTAGCGGGGGTTCAGATACGCAGTATTTT
TRBJ1-1,12,TRBV6-5,NA,NA,CASTLTVTEAFF,TGTGCCAGCACCCTGACAGTCACTGAAGCTTTCTTT
TRBJ1-1,13,TRBV5-6,NA,NA,CASSYTGTTEAFF,TGTGCCAGCAGCTATACCGGGACAACTGAAGCTTTCTTT
TRBJ2-5,15,TRBV3-1/TRBV3-2,TRBD2,NA,CASSRSERGRETQYF,TGTGCCAGCAGCCGGAGCGAGCGGGGGAGGGAGACCCAGTACTTC
TRBJ2-7,13,TRBV11-2,NA,NA,CASSFAGGNEQYF,TGTGCCAGCAGCTTTGCAGGGGGGAACGAGCAGTACTTC
TRBJ1-5,13,TRBV2,NA,NA,CAVRGREYQPQHF,TGTGCCGTAAGGGGCAGGGAGTATCAGCCCCAGCATTTT